Listed here are 5 T cell receptor beta chains from one sample, sequenced in a study of cytomegalovirus exposure and HLA in healthy donors. In the PCR, 60 Vbeta and 13 Jbeta primers were used. Assay used: immunoSEQ multiplex PCR; TCRdb lists only in-frame clones, some missing. The sample has about 160,000 clones, around 75% seen once. Sequenced: PBMCs. These receptors were collected from a female donor in good health and CMV-seronegative.

The gene calls are TRBV18 and TRBJ2-7; weak D call: TRBD2 (7 bases). CDR1 and CDR2 from the germline V gene are KGHSH and LQKENI. This CDR3 spans 15 amino acids. The germline V and J ends were trimmed by 6 bases and 2 bases, with 17 bases remaining between them. CDR3 sequence (DNA): TGTGCCAGCTCGATAGGGGGGGAGATACCCTACGAGCAGTACTTC. Translation gives CASSIGGEIPYEQYF.

CDR3 nucleotides: TGTGCCAGCAGTTTCCAGGGACAGGGCAATCAGCCCCAGCATTTT. Translated: CASSFQGQGNQPQHF. The chain recombines TRBV28 with TRBJ1-5; 8 bases map to TRBD1. The germline V gene encodes CDR1 MDHEN and CDR2 SYDVKM. Trimming took 3 bases from V and 2 from J; bases not matched to a gene: 3. The CDR3 totals 15 residues.

V is TRBV4-2 and J is TRBJ2-1; 12 bases are a match to TRBD2. Looked up from germline, CDR1 is LGHNA and CDR2 is YNFKEQ. Trimming cost V 1 base and J 8 bases; bases outside gene matches: 9. This CDR3 comprises 17 residues. This CDR3 reads CASSQGMTSGGGYEQFF. In DNA form, the CDR3 reads TGTGCCAGCAGCCAAGGGATGACTAGCGGGGGCGGTTATGAGCAGTTCTTC.

The chain is built from TRBV5-8 and TRBJ2-1; 7 positions match TRBD1. The V gene end was trimmed by 3 bases and the J gene end by 5 bases; junction bases not matched to a gene: 5. The CDR3 runs to 14 residues. Per the germline V gene, CDR1 is SGHTS and CDR2 is YDEGEE. Here the CDR3 reads CASSWAGGNNEQFF. The CDR3 region has the DNA TGTGCCAGCAGCTGGGCAGGGGGTAACAATGAGCAGTTCTTC.

In nucleotides, the CDR3 is TGTGCCAGCAGTGCGACTAGCGGGGGGTTCCGGGCCAACGTCCTGACTTTC. Protein: CASSATSGGFRANVLTF. J is TRBJ2-6 and V is TRBV6-4; 13 bases match TRBD2. Germline lookup yields CDR1 MRHNA and CDR2 SNTAGT. The CDR3 has 17 amino acids. The V and J ends lost 4 bases and 5 bases, in that order; junction bases with no gene match: 5.